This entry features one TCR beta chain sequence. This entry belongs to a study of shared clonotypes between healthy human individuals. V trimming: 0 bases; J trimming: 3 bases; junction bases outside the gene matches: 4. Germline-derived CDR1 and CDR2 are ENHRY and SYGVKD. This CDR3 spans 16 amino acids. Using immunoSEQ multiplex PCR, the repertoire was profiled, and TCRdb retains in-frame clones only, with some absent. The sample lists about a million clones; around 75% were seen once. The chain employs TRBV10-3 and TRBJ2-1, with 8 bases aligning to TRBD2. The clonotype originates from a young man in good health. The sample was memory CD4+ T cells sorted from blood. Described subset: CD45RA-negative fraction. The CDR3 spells CAISESGLAIYNEQFF. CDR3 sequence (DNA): TGTGCCATCAGTGAGTCAGGACTAGCAATCTACAATGAGCAGTTCTTC.